This TCR beta chain emerged from a study of shared clonotypes between healthy human individuals. Study-level findings and limits: Clonotypes shared by all four sorted-subset donors had higher generation probabilities than non-shared clonotypes. Limited genetic and exposure-history diversity came from having few donors.

Note on this clone: Its antigen is undetermined.

Splitting of each subset's genomic DNA was done evenly across several immunoSEQ plates. Clones were read by immunoSEQ multiplex PCR, and TCRdb kept only the in-frame ones, dropping some. The sample has a few hundred thousand clones, less than 98% seen once. Each sample came from a Caucasian adult donor living in Nashville, Tennessee. The TCR comes from a woman between 25 and 40 years old in good health. Material for sequencing was naive CD4+ T cells sorted from blood. Subset reported: CD45RA+ positively selected.

The CDR3 protein is CASSLRSTDTQYF. The CDR3 DNA follows: TGTGCCAGCAGCCTGAGGAGCACAGATACGCAGTATTTT. The chain recombines TRBV4-2 with TRBJ2-3; D gene unclear. Germline V gives CDR1 LGHNA, CDR2 YNFKEQ. Trimming removed 4 bases from V and 0 bases from J, with 5 bases in between. The CDR3 is 13 residues long.